One and the same sample provided the 17 T cell receptor beta chains below, sequenced in a study of response to subunit inactivated influenza vaccine. One entry per CDR3 protein results from TCRdb running MiXCR on the RT-PCR reads. This table holds about half a million distinct CDR3 sequences, 10% to 11% found once. The source was PBMCs from blood, collected 40 to 50 days after vaccination. The receptors shown here come from a man between 50 and 59 years old who received an inactivated influenza vaccine.

This clonotype was seen a few times. The chain employs TRBV28 and TRBJ1-5; D not certain. Trimming took 4 bases from V and 2 from J, leaving 12 bases between them. The CDR3 contains 15 residues. Germline V gene lookup returns CDR1 MDHEN and CDR2 SYDVKM. The CDR3 nucleotides are TGTGCCAGCAGTTCGGACGGCTTCGGCAATCAGCCCCAGCATTTT. This translates into CASSSDGFGNQPQHF.

The chain joins TRBV6-5 to TRBJ2-3; the D is unclear. Trimming removed 0 bases at V and 0 bases at J, with 7 bases between. CDR1 MNHEY and CDR2 SVGAGI come from the germline V gene. The CDR3 loop spans 15 amino acids. As DNA, the CDR3 is TGTGCCAGCAGTTACTCGAAAGGTAGCACAGATACGCAGTATTTT. Protein product: CASSYSKGSTDTQYF.

The chain links TRBV10-3 to TRBJ2-7, with 7 bases fitting TRBD1. The germline CDR1 and CDR2 sequences are ENHRY and SYGVKD. Trimming at V came to 4 bases and at J to 4 bases, leaving 7 bases not matched to a gene. The CDR3 runs to 14 residues. In DNA form, the CDR3 reads TGTGCCATCAGTGGGAAAGACAGGGAGTACGAGCAGTACTTC. It codes for CAISGKDREYEQYF.

V usage is TRBV2 and J usage is TRBJ1-4; D is perhaps TRBD1 (6 bases). The CDR3 contains 14 residues. Trimming took off 2 bases at V and 8 bases at J, with 12 bases between the two ends. Germline V gene data show CDR1 as SNHLY and CDR2 as FYNNEI. The CDR3 DNA sequence: TGTGCCAGCAGTGAACAGGGGATTGGCGAAAAACTGTTTTTT. Amino acid sequence: CASSEQGIGEKLFF.

This clonotype was counted between two and nine times. V is TRBV15 and J is TRBJ1-4; D is unresolved. This CDR3 contains 11 residues. Trimming took off 5 bases at V and 11 bases at J, with 9 bases between the two ends. Germline-derived CDR1 and CDR2 are LNHNV and YYDKDF (reference sequence). The CDR3 DNA reads TGTGCCACCAGCCCGGCGCGGAAACTGTTTTTT. Translation: CATSPARKLFF.

This clonotype was seen many times. The V call is TRBV6-2 or TRBV6-3, the J call TRBJ2-1; D is perhaps TRBD1 (5 bases). The length of the CDR3 is 17 residues. V was clipped by 2 bases and J by 5 bases, with 19 bases between them. Germline CDR1 reads MNHEY; CDR2 reads SVGEGT. CDR3: CASSYLRAGRIDNEQFF. CDR3 DNA sequence: TGTGCCAGCAGTTACCTACGCGCAGGGCGAATAGACAATGAGCAGTTCTTC.

This chain links TRBV15 with TRBJ2-5, with D uncertain. CDR1 is LNHNV and CDR2 is YYDKDF in the germline V gene (reference sequence). This CDR3 contains 14 residues. V lost 0 bases to trimming and J lost 0 bases, with 5 bases between them. The CDR3 bases are TGTGCCACCAGCAGAGACAACTACCAAGAGACCCAGTACTTC. It yields the protein CATSRDNYQETQYF.

This clonotype was seen a few times. This chain joins TRBV7-8 and TRBJ1-1; 7 bases are a match to TRBD1. The trim removed 5 bases at V and 11 bases at J, leaving 8 bases unmatched. The CDR3 loop spans 12 amino acids. Germline lookup yields CDR1 SGHVS and CDR2 FQNEAQ. CDR3 sequence reads: CASSTDRVGAFF. The CDR3 DNA follows: TGTGCCAGCAGCACAGACAGGGTGGGGGCTTTCTTT.

This chain connects TRBV4-3 to TRBJ2-3, with D unclear. Germline V gene lookup returns CDR1 LGHNA and CDR2 YSLEER. The CDR3 is 14 residues long. Trimming pared 3 bases from V and 1 base from J, leaving 8 bases between. CDR3 coding DNA: TGCGCCAGCAGCCAGTTCCAGGGCACAGATACGCAGTATTTT. It translates to CASSQFQGTDTQYF.

This clonotype has at least ten counts. V and J are TRBV6-5 and TRBJ2-1; D uncertain. In germline, CDR1 is MNHEY, CDR2 SVGAGI. Trimming took 2 bases from V and 3 from J, leaving 8 bases between them. This CDR3 comprises 14 residues. In DNA form, the CDR3 reads TGTGCCAGCAGTTACCTCCCGTTCTACAATGAGCAGTTCTTC. This encodes CASSYLPFYNEQFF.

There are a few counts of this clonotype. This chain uses TRBV21-1 with TRBJ2-7; the table's D gene call, TRBD2, was not cross checked with the DNA. TRBV21-1 is a documented pseudogene. This CDR3 comprises 17 residues. CDR3 nucleotides: TGTGCCAGCAGCTATGGGACTAGCCGATCCCCCACCTACGAGCAGTACTTC. Amino acids: CASSYGTSRSPTYEQYF.

This clonotype has at least ten counts. CDR3 sequence: CSVELRSSYEQYF. CDR3 DNA sequence: TGCAGCGTTGAGTTAAGGAGCTCCTACGAGCAGTACTTC. The V call is TRBV29-1, the J call TRBJ2-7; D remains ambiguous. The germline V gene encodes CDR1 SQVTM and CDR2 ANQGSEA. The V and J ends lost 3 bases and 0 bases respectively, with 9 bases between them. This CDR3 has 13 amino acids.

This clonotype was seen only a few times. This chain connects TRBV5-6 to TRBJ2-1; D is uncertain. The CDR3 runs 15 residues. Deletions cut 0 bases from V and 4 bases from J, with 11 bases between. In germline, CDR1 is SGHDT, CDR2 YYEEEE. As DNA, the CDR3 is TGTGCCAGCAGCTTGGAGGCGTTACCATACAATGAGCAGTTCTTC. This gives the protein CASSLEALPYNEQFF.

This clonotype was counted many times. The rearrangement links TRBV6-2 or TRBV6-3 to TRBJ1-3, with D uncertain. From germline, CDR1 is MNHEY and CDR2 SVGEGT. The CDR3 sequence is 20 residues long. V was clipped by 3 bases and J by 4 bases, with 28 bases between them. The CDR3 protein is CASSYEWSLLSKTEGNTIYF. In nucleotides, the CDR3 is TGTGCCAGCAGTTATGAGTGGAGCTTGCTATCCAAGACCGAAGGAAACACCATATATTTT.

This clonotype occurred a few times. This chain uses TRBV10-3 with TRBJ2-5, with D perhaps TRBD2 (6 bases). Germline lookup yields CDR1 ENHRY and CDR2 SYGVKD. CDR3 length: 16 residues. V was shortened by 0 bases and J by 2 bases, with 13 bases between the two germline ends. Written as DNA, the CDR3 is TGTGCCATCAGTGAGTCGGAGGGGCTAGCGCAAGAGACCCAGTACTTC. Protein: CAISESEGLAQETQYF.

The chain employs TRBV19 and TRBJ1-3; TRBD1 aligns across 10 bases. There are 14 residues in the CDR3. The germline gives CDR1 LNHDA, CDR2 SQIVND (reference sequence). V dropped 10 bases and J dropped 4; count of bases not matched to a gene: 7. CDR3 in amino acids: CATRQGAPGNTIYF. The DNA of the CDR3 is TGTGCCACAAGACAGGGGGCGCCCGGAAACACCATATATTTT.

The chain links TRBV9 to TRBJ2-5; the match to TRBD2 covers 7 bases. CDR3 length equals 14 residues. Trimming took 0 bases from V and 4 from J; bases not matched to a gene: 3. Germline values: CDR1 SGDLS, CDR2 YYNGEE. The DNA for the CDR3 is TGTGCCAGCAGCGTAGGACTAGCTGGAGAGACCCAGTACTTC. Amino acid sequence: CASSVGLAGETQYF.